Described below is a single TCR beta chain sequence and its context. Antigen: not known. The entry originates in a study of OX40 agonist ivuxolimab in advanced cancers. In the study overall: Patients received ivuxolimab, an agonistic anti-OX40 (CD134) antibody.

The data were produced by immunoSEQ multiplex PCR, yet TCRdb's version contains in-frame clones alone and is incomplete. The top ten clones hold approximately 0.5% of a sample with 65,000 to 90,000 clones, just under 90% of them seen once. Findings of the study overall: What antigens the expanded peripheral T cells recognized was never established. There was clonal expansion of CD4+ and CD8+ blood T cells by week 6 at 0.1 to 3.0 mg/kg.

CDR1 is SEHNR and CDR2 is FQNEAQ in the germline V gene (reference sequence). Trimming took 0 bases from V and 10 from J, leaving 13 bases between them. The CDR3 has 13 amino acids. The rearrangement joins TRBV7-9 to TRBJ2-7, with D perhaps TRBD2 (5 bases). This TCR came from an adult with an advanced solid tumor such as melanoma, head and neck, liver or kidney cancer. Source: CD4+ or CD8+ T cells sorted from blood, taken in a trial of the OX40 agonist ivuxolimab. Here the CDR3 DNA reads TGTGCCAGCAGCTTAGCCGAGCGGACCGCCCAGTACTTC. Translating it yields CASSLAERTAQYF.